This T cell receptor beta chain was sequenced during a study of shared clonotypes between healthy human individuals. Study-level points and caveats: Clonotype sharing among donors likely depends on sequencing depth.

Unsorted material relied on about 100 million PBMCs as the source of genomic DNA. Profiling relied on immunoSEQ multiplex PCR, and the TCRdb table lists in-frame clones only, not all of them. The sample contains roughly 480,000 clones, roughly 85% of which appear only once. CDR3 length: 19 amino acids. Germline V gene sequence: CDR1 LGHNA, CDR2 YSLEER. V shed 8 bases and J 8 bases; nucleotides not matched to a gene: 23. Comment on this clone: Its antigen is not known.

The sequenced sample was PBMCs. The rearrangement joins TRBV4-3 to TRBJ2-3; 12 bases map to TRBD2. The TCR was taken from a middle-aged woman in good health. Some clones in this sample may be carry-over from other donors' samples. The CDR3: CASAQGLAGPPVRTFTQYF. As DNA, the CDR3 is TGCGCCAGCGCCCAAGGACTAGCGGGACCACCCGTTCGGACTTTTACGCAGTATTTT.